This TCR beta chain appears in the sequencing data of a study of cytomegalovirus exposure and HLA in healthy donors. Primers included in the PCR were 60 Vbeta and 13 Jbeta primers. Here immunoSEQ multiplex PCR was the method, and the copy in TCRdb shows in-frame clones only, minus some. The sample records 130,000 to 150,000 clones, around 80% being singletons. The study, taken as a whole, reports: In a later analysis, productive TCRs from donors in an Asian-associated ancestry cluster reportedly carried fewer N-insertions than the cohort mean.

A word on this clone: Its antigen is unidentified. At one boundary the junction diverges from the germline segment, which might be a read error.

The sequencing input was PBMCs. The receptor was derived from a male donor in good health and CMV-seropositive.

The CDR3 sequence: CASSTGTSGGALILF. CDR3 DNA: TGCGCCAGCAGCACCGGGACTAGCGGGGGGGCCTTAATCCTTTTT. The chain links TRBV5-1 to TRBJ2-3; 16 nucleotides align to TRBD2. Germline values: CDR1 SGHRS, CDR2 YFSETQ. This CDR3 is built from 15 residues. Together with reference TRBV5-1 and TRBJ2-3, the CDR3 gives the full variable domain: KAGVTQTPRYLIKTRGQQVTLSCSPISGHRSVSWYQQTPGQGLQFLFEYFSETQRNKGNFPGRFSGRQFSNSRSEMNVSTLELGDSALYLCASSTGTSGGALILFGPGTRLTVL.